The entry that follows covers one T cell receptor (beta chain) sequence. The data belong to a study of blood T cell repertoires in COVID-19. Study at large: The United States, Italy and Spain provided the acute and convalescent COVID-19 samples. Sample material is recorded as cDNA or gDNA derived from T cells, B-cell-depleted T cells, or PBMCs.

Germline V gives CDR1 MNHEY, CDR2 SMNVEV (reference sequence). This CDR3 is built from 15 residues. V lost 0 bases, J lost 6 bases, and 3 bases stayed unmatched. In the source study's methods: The authors estimated nucleated cell counts from reference gene primer amplification. Sequencing was performed with immunoSEQ multiplex PCR; in TCRdb, only in-frame clones are kept and a portion is missing. The D gene and trimming were derived from the DNA, and the V and J assignments and clone size from that table. The profile shows about 210,000 clones, 82% of them singletons. The genes are TRBV27 and TRBJ2-1, with 9 bases matching TRBD2. The sample consisted of peripheral blood. The TCR was taken from a woman between 40 and 55 years old with acute or convalescent COVID-19. The CDR3 sequence: CASSLSSGSLNEQFF. In nucleotides, the CDR3 is TGTGCCAGCAGTTTATCTAGCGGGAGTCTCAATGAGCAGTTCTTC.